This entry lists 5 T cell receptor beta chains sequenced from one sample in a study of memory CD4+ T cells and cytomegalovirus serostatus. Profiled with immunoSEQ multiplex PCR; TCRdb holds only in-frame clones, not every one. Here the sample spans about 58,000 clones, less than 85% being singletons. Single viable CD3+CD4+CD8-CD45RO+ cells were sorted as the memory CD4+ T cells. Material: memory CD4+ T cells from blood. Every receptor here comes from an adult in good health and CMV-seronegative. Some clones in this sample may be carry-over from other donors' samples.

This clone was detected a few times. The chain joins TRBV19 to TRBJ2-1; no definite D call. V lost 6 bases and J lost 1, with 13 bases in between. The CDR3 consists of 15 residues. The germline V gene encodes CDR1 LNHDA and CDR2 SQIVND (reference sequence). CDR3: CASSPGVRSYNEQFF. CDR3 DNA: TGTGCCAGTAGCCCCGGTGTTAGGTCCTACAATGAGCAGTTCTTC.

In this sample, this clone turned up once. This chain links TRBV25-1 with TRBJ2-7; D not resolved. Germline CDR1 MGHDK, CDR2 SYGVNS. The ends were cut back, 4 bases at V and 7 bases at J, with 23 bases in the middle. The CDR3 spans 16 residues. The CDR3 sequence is CASSALRSSTGLEQYF. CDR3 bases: TGTGCCAGCAGTGCCCTGAGGAGTTCCACCGGGTTGGAGCAGTACTTC.

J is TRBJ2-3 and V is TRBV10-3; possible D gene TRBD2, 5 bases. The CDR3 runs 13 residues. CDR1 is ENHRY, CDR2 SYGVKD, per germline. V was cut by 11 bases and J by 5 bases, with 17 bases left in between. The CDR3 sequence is CAASAGSGDTQYF. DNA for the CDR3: TGTGCCGCCAGCGCCGGAAGCGGAGATACGCAGTATTTT.

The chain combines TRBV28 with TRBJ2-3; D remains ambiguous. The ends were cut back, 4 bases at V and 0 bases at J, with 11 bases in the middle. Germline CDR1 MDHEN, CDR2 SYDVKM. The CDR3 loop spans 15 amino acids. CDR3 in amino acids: CASSSQTTSTDTQYF. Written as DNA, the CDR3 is TGTGCCAGCAGTTCACAGACGACTAGCACAGATACGCAGTATTTT. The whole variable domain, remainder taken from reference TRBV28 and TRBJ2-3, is DVKVTQSSRYLVKRTGEKVFLECVQDMDHENMFWYRQDPGLGLRLIYFSYDVKMKEKGDIPEGYSVSREKKERFSLILESASTNQTSMYLCASSSQTTSTDTQYFGPGTRLTVL.

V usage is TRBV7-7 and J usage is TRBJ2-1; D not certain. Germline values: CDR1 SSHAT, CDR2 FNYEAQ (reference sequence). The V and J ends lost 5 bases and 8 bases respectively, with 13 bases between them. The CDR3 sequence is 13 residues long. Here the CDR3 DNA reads TGTGCCAGCAGCCCCGCCAGAGGCCATGAGCAGTTCTTC. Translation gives CASSPARGHEQFF.